The 28 T cell receptor beta chains below were found in one sample sequenced in a study of T cells in Graves' hyperthyroidism and ophthalmopathy. Amplification targeted TCR beta CDR3 regions from RNA transcripts. The TCR CDR3 was amplified in a first-round RT-PCR using the HTBI primer set. TCRdb recomputed calls from the multiplex PCR reads with MiXCR, one row per CDR3 protein. The sample consists of around 500,000 distinct CDR3 sequences, 20% to 25% of them appearing once. The sequenced material came from blood. The receptor set was obtained from a woman between 70 and 85 years old with Graves' ophthalmopathy.

This clonotype came up many times. The chain employs TRBV7-2 and TRBJ2-7, with D maybe TRBD1 (5 bases). CDR1 and CDR2 from the germline V gene are SGHTA and FQGNSA. The germline V and J ends were trimmed by 1 base and 3 bases, with 10 bases remaining between them. The CDR3 runs 14 residues. The chain's CDR3 is CASSLVDRYYEQYF. DNA of the CDR3: TGTGCCAGCAGCTTAGTCGACAGATACTACGAGCAGTACTTC.

In this sample, this clonotype turned up many times. The chain links TRBV27 to TRBJ1-6; 8 nucleotides align to TRBD1. V was clipped by 5 bases and J by 11 bases; unmatched bases: 8. The CDR3 totals 14 residues. Germline V gene sequence: CDR1 MNHEY, CDR2 SMNVEV (reference sequence). CDR3: CASSATGVGAPLHF. As DNA, the CDR3 is TGTGCCAGCAGTGCGACAGGGGTTGGCGCACCCCTCCACTTT.

The chain has TRBV9 and TRBJ2-6, with D uncertain. Trimming removed 1 base from V and 1 base from J, with 21 bases in between. This CDR3 has 20 amino acids. Germline CDR1 is SGDLS and CDR2 is YYNGEE. For the CDR3, the DNA is TGTGCCAGCAGCGTAAACCCGGACCATGGGGTTGGATCTGGGGCCAACGTCCTGACTTTC. Translated, it gives CASSVNPDHGVGSGANVLTF. The full variable domain, rest sourced from reference TRBV9 and TRBJ2-6, is DSGVTQTPKHLITATGQRVTLRCSPRSGDLSVYWYQQSLDQGLQFLIQYYNGEERAKGNILERFSAQQFPDLHSELNLSSLELGDSALYFCASSVNPDHGVGSGANVLTFGAGSRLTVL.

The table lists this clonotype with a few counts. The V and J genes are TRBV5-1 and TRBJ2-7; TRBD1 is a possible D gene (6 bases). The V end was cut by 4 bases, the J end by 7 bases, with 15 bases between. The CDR3 loop spans 13 amino acids. From germline, CDR1 is SGHRS and CDR2 YFSETQ. This chain's CDR3 is CASSGTGLGEQYF. CDR3 coding DNA: TGCGCCAGCAGCGGTACAGGGTTAGGTGAGCAGTACTTC. The variable domain in full, completed from reference TRBV5-1 and TRBJ2-7, reads KAGVTQTPRYLIKTRGQQVTLSCSPISGHRSVSWYQQTPGQGLQFLFEYFSETQRNKGNFPGRFSGRQFSNSRSEMNVSTLELGDSALYLCASSGTGLGEQYFGPGTRLTVT.

This clonotype was recorded many times. The rearrangement uses TRBV6-2 or TRBV6-3 and TRBJ1-1; D is uncertain. Trimming stripped 7 bases from V and 5 bases from J, with 14 bases between. The germline gives CDR1 MNHEY, CDR2 SVGEGT. The CDR3 contains 13 residues. The CDR3 bases are TGTGCCAGCAATATACTAGCTGGGACTGAAGCTTTCTTT. It encodes CASNILAGTEAFF.

V is TRBV27 and J is TRBJ2-7; D may be TRBD2 (6 bases). V was trimmed by 7 bases and J by 6 bases, leaving 16 bases between them. The CDR3 extends over 13 amino acids. Germline assignment: CDR1 MNHEY and CDR2 SMNVEV (reference sequence). For the CDR3, the DNA is TGTGCCAGCACCTTATCCGGAGGGAGCGAGCAGTACTTC. Its translation: CASTLSGGSEQYF.

The V gene is TRBV5-1, the J gene TRBJ2-2; 9 bases align to TRBD2. CDR3 length: 15 amino acids. V dropped 3 bases and J dropped 3; count of bases not matched to a gene: 3. Germline CDR1 reads SGHRS; CDR2 reads YFSETQ. CDR3 nucleotide sequence: TGCGCCAGCAGCTCGAGACTAGCGGACACCGGGGAGCTGTTTTTT. It is translated as CASSSRLADTGELFF.

The chain combines TRBV20-1 with TRBJ2-1, with a weak D call TRBD1 (6 bases). Trimming stripped 5 bases from V and 6 bases from J, with 14 bases between. CDR3 length equals 13 residues. Germline V CDR1 and CDR2: DFQATT, SNEGSKA (reference sequence). CDR3 protein: CSAPKTGSNEQFF. The CDR3 bases are TGCAGTGCTCCTAAGACAGGAAGCAATGAGCAGTTCTTC.

This clonotype appeared a few times. The genes are TRBV4-1 and TRBJ2-1; no clear D. V shed 0 bases and J shed 8 bases, with 5 bases lying between them. In germline, CDR1 is MGHRA, CDR2 YSYEKL. The CDR3 length is 12 residues. The CDR3 coding sequence is TGCGCCAGCAGCCAAGATAGGTATGAGCAGTTCTTC. Encoded protein: CASSQDRYEQFF.

For this clonotype: Relative to the germline gene, one junction end is altered; a read error may explain this. The gene calls are TRBV3-1 and TRBJ1-1, with D possibly TRBD1 on 6 matching bases. The CDR3 extends over 14 amino acids. Germline CDR1 and CDR2: LGHDT and YNNKEL (reference sequence). CDR3 sequence (DNA): TGTGCCAGCAGCCAAGCGGTGAGGAGACAGGCGTTTGTCTTT. Translated: CASSQAVRRQAFVF.

This CDR3 reads CASRPTGAGTDTQYF. CDR3 nucleotide sequence: TGTGCCAGCCGACCGACGGGAGCCGGCACAGATACGCAGTATTTT. J is TRBJ2-3 and V is TRBV6-1; a weak D match, TRBD2 (6 bases). Germline V gives CDR1 MNHNS, CDR2 SASEGT. The CDR3 is 15 amino acids. The V and J ends lost 8 bases and 1 base respectively, with 16 bases between them.

The J gene is TRBJ2-1, the V gene TRBV5-1, with unresolved D. The CDR3 has 13 amino acids. With 4 bases removed from V and 3 bases from J, the gap between germline ends came to 8 bases. Germline V gives CDR1 SGHRS, CDR2 YFSETQ. The CDR3 here is CASSPSDYNEQFF. The CDR3 region has the DNA TGCGCCAGCAGCCCGAGCGACTACAATGAGCAGTTCTTC.

This clonotype came up a few times. V is TRBV7-9 and J is TRBJ2-1, with D hard to call. Trimming cost V 5 bases and J 1 base, with 9 bases left between them. This CDR3 is built from 14 residues. Per the germline V gene, CDR1 is SEHNR and CDR2 is FQNEAQ (reference sequence). The CDR3 protein is CASSESTSYNEQFF. The CDR3 bases are TGTGCCAGCAGCGAAAGTACGTCCTACAATGAGCAGTTCTTC.

V gene TRBV6-4 combines with J gene TRBJ2-2; 8 positions match TRBD2. Germline V CDR1 and CDR2: MRHNA, SNTAGT. V shed 4 bases, J shed 7 bases, and the junction held 11 bases outside the gene matches. The CDR3 covers 16 residues. CDR3 nucleotide sequence: TGTGCCAGCAGTGTTAGGAGCGGGAGCATGATCGGGGAGCTGTTTTTT. Protein product: CASSVRSGSMIGELFF.

A few counts support this clonotype. V usage is TRBV20-1 and J usage is TRBJ2-1, with D tentatively TRBD1 (7 bases). Germline CDR1 DFQATT, CDR2 SNEGSKA (reference sequence). This CDR3 has 15 amino acids. Trimming removed 6 bases at V and 6 bases at J, with 21 bases between. As DNA, the CDR3 is TGCAGTGCCGCCGGATTGGGCCAGGGGGGCAATGAGCAGTTCTTC. Protein product: CSAAGLGQGGNEQFF.

V and J are TRBV9 and TRBJ1-2; 9 bases match TRBD1. V was pared by 0 bases and J by 7 bases, with 7 bases of the junction left unmatched. The CDR3 runs to 15 residues. Germline V lookup: CDR1 SGDLS, CDR2 YYNGEE. The CDR3 DNA follows: TGTGCCAGCAGCGTAGATGTACAGGGGGCTTTTGGCTACACCTTC. It translates to CASSVDVQGAFGYTF.

The chain has TRBV5-1 and TRBJ2-3; 8 positions match TRBD2. The CDR3 spans 14 residues. The V gene's germline CDR1 is SGHRS and CDR2 YFSETQ. Trimming took 2 bases from V and 4 from J; bases not matched to a gene: 3. The CDR3 is CASSLPGGADTQYF. CDR3 bases: TGCGCCAGCAGCTTACCCGGGGGGGCAGATACGCAGTATTTT.

The rearrangement joins TRBV11-2 to TRBJ2-3; D is unresolved. Germline CDR1 and CDR2: SGHAT and FQNNGV. The CDR3 consists of 14 residues. V lost 0 bases, J lost 7 bases, and 11 bases lay in between. The CDR3 protein is CASSLDPKPYTQYF. As DNA, the CDR3 is TGTGCCAGCAGCTTAGACCCAAAACCGTATACGCAGTATTTT.

This clonotype came up a few times. The rearrangement joins TRBV6-1 to TRBJ2-3; 7 positions match TRBD2. The germline CDR1 and CDR2 sequences are MNHNS and SASEGT. Trimming cost V 3 bases and J 3 bases; bases outside gene matches: 3. This CDR3 region has 14 residues. CDR3 in DNA: TGTGCCAGCAGTGAGTGGCGGGGGACAGATACGCAGTATTTT. Its protein is CASSEWRGTDTQYF.

The J gene is TRBJ2-7, the V gene TRBV6-1; no definite D call. The CDR3 loop spans 15 amino acids. The germline gives CDR1 MNHNS, CDR2 SASEGT. Trimming cost V 2 bases and J 0 bases, with 11 bases left between them. The CDR3 DNA reads as TGTGCCAGCAGTGAAAATCCGGGCAGCTCCTACGAGCAGTACTTC. It encodes CASSENPGSSYEQYF.

This clonotype has at least ten counts. The chain couples TRBV6-5 to TRBJ2-1; no firm D call. Germline lookup yields CDR1 MNHEY and CDR2 SVGAGI. The germline V and J ends were trimmed by 0 bases and 9 bases, with 12 bases remaining between them. CDR3 length equals 14 residues. For the CDR3, the DNA is TGTGCCAGCAGTTACTCGTTTTCGGAGAGTGAGCAGTTCTTC. Translating gives CASSYSFSESEQFF.

The chain joins TRBV2 to TRBJ1-2; D might be TRBD1 (6 bases). The CDR3 consists of 14 residues. Germline lookup yields CDR1 SNHLY and CDR2 FYNNEI. With 7 bases removed from V and 0 bases from J, the gap between germline ends came to 12 bases. The CDR3 DNA is TGTGCCAGCAATGAGGACAGAACTAACTATGGCTACACCTTC. Translating gives CASNEDRTNYGYTF.

The sample holds a few counts of this clonotype. The genes are TRBV14 and TRBJ2-5; 11 bases align to TRBD2. J was trimmed by 2 bases and V by 4 bases; bases with no gene match: 3. The CDR3 spans 15 residues. CDR1 is SGHDN and CDR2 is FVKESK in the germline V gene. DNA of the CDR3: TGTGCCAGCAGCCCGGGACTAGCGGAACAAGAGACCCAGTACTTC. Protein product: CASSPGLAEQETQYF.

This clonotype was picked up a small number of times. The chain recombines TRBV3-1 with TRBJ1-5, with unresolved D. The CDR3 contains 14 residues. Germline V CDR1 and CDR2: LGHDT, YNNKEL (reference sequence). Trimming removed 6 bases at V and 6 bases at J, with 15 bases between. CDR3 bases: TGTGCCAGCAGGGACTCCGGGCATGGTCAGCCCCAGCATTTT. Its protein product is CASRDSGHGQPQHF.

This clonotype was observed a few times. The J gene is TRBJ2-2, the V gene TRBV5-1; TRBD1 aligns across 8 bases. V was clipped by 4 bases and J by 0 bases; unmatched bases: 5. Germline loops: CDR1 SGHRS, CDR2 YFSETQ. The CDR3 spans 16 residues. The CDR3 loop is CASSPWTGTNTGELFF. The CDR3, as DNA: TGCGCCAGCAGCCCTTGGACAGGGACGAACACCGGGGAGCTGTTTTTT. Based on the CDR3 plus reference TRBV5-1 and TRBJ2-2, the full variable domain is KAGVTQTPRYLIKTRGQQVTLSCSPISGHRSVSWYQQTPGQGLQFLFEYFSETQRNKGNFPGRFSGRQFSNSRSEMNVSTLELGDSALYLCASSPWTGTNTGELFFGEGSRLTVL.

Many counts were recorded for this clonotype. This chain links TRBV28 with TRBJ1-3; D not resolved. Germline V CDR1 and CDR2: MDHEN, SYDVKM. Deletions cut 1 base from V and 0 bases from J, with 10 bases between. The CDR3 consists of 16 residues. CDR3 sequence reads: CASSLYISTSGNTIYF. DNA of the CDR3: TGTGCCAGCAGTTTATACATCTCCACCTCTGGAAACACCATATATTTT.

This chain links TRBV3-1 with TRBJ2-1; TRBD2 aligns across 8 bases. V was clipped by 1 base and J by 6 bases; unmatched bases: 5. Germline V lookup: CDR1 LGHDT, CDR2 YNNKEL (reference sequence). This CDR3 spans 15 amino acids. The CDR3 DNA reads as TGTGCCAGCAGCCAAGGGCTGGGGACTAGCAATGAGCAGTTCTTC. Translating it yields CASSQGLGTSNEQFF.

The chain links TRBV7-9 to TRBJ1-2; 10 bases agree with TRBD1. V was pared by 5 bases and J by 4 bases, with 4 bases of the junction left unmatched. This CDR3 contains 14 residues. Germline assignment: CDR1 SEHNR and CDR2 FQNEAQ (reference sequence). The chain's CDR3 is CASSPGTGVYGYTF. In DNA, the CDR3 is TGTGCCAGCAGCCCCGGGACAGGGGTCTATGGCTACACCTTC.